These T cell receptor beta chains were read from a single sample in a study of blood T cell repertoires in COVID-19. Profiled with immunoSEQ multiplex PCR; TCRdb holds only in-frame clones, not every one. This table holds fewer than 90,000 clones, roughly 78% found once. The specimen sequenced was peripheral blood. Every receptor here comes from an elderly woman with acute or convalescent COVID-19. Both conserved end residues are part of each CDR3. The order of the fields is CDR3 length, V gene, J gene, CDR3 protein.

13	TRBV29-1	TRBJ2-7	CSVGDVISYEQYF
14	TRBV9	TRBJ1-1	CASSASTGSTEAFF
13	TRBV7-2	TRBJ2-3	CASSSPLTDTQYF
14	TRBV18	TRBJ1-1	CASSPTGGPTEAFF
15	TRBV11-2	TRBJ2-7	CASSPPPGIPYEQYF
13	TRBV14	TRBJ1-5	CASSRGLNQPQHF
16	TRBV21-1	TRBJ2-6	CASSKASNSGANVLTF
15	TRBV5-1	TRBJ1-2	CASSVGTAGEGGYTF
14	TRBV6-1	TRBJ2-1	CASSERLAGNEQFF
17	TRBV6-2/TRBV6-3	TRBJ2-1	CASSYYLAGYSYNEQFF
15	TRBV5-6	TRBJ1-2	CASSKRTGRVYGYTF
12	TRBV7-2	TRBJ1-1	CASSLEPPEAFF
14	TRBV5-6	TRBJ1-5	CASSLDFSNQPQHF
15	TRBV19	TRBJ1-5	CASSTGQGGIQPQHF
14	TRBV13	TRBJ1-6	CASSFTAGNSPLHF
12	TRBV7-2	TRBJ1-2	CASSPLAVGYTF
14	TRBV21-1	TRBJ1-5	CASQPGQGKQPQHF
17	TRBV7-9	TRBJ2-7	CASSLGWDSLTAYEQYF
15	TRBV30	TRBJ2-2	CAWKKQGINTGELFF
16	TRBV4-1	TRBJ2-2	CASSQITGVGTGELFF
16	TRBV5-4	TRBJ2-3	CASSPPSGGGSDTQYF
13	TRBV6-5	TRBJ2-1	CASWTGQYNEQFF
16	TRBV5-1	TRBJ2-1	CASSFASSGSYNEQFF
15	TRBV10-3	TRBJ1-2	CAISDPGQGNYGYTF
14	TRBV5-8	TRBJ1-2	CASSFQQVNYGYTF
13	TRBV7-9	TRBJ1-1	CASTGQMNTEAFF
21	TRBV5-1	TRBJ2-7	CASSLGEPGLAYRTGSYEQYF
14	TRBV27	TRBJ1-2	CASGDSLSNYGYTF
15	TRBV25-1	TRBJ1-3	CASSSPPSSGNTIYF
15	TRBV2	TRBJ1-6	CASRGDRVNNSPLHF
14	TRBV4-1	TRBJ2-7	CASSQELHSYEQYF
13	TRBV7-9	TRBJ1-2	CASSLSGASGYTF
15	TRBV28	TRBJ2-2	CSAGGYPPNTGELFF
14	TRBV3-1/TRBV3-2	TRBJ2-2	CASSQRWNTGELFF
15	TRBV9	TRBJ2-1	CASSAGTSLYNEQFF
13	TRBV6-5	TRBJ2-7	CASTGQSSYEQYF
16	TRBV20-1	TRBJ2-1	CSASWTSGGHYNEQFF
15	TRBV18	TRBJ1-1	CASSPTLTGNTEAFF
15	TRBV5-4	TRBJ2-1	CASSFSGRARDEQFF
13	TRBV30	TRBJ2-2	CAWDLLNTGELFF
13	TRBV11-2	TRBJ2-5	CASSLVAEQTQYF
15	TRBV6-2/TRBV6-3	TRBJ2-2	CASSYVGSNTGELFF
16	TRBV10-3	TRBJ2-7	CAISEYGPGDSYEQYF
17	TRBV18	TRBJ1-2	CASSPDRGKLVRYGYTF
14	TRBV7-3	TRBJ2-3	CASSLTGGGDTQYF
15	TRBV7-3	TRBJ2-2	CASSLRTRNTGELFF
15	TRBV6-6	TRBJ2-3	CASSYLGPQADTQYF
16	TRBV3-1/TRBV3-2	TRBJ2-3	CASSQSNPGLGYTQYF
13	TRBV30	TRBJ1-1	CAWSRDLNTEAFF
18	TRBV21-1	TRBJ2-1	CASSKGYRFAESYNEQFF
17	TRBV2	TRBJ1-1	CASKVGHTGQGNTEAFF
18	TRBV23-1	TRBJ1-1	CASSRGTGGEVGLDEAFF
17	TRBV27	TRBJ2-5	CASSYLRGRGSQETQYF
14	TRBV27	TRBJ2-4	CASSLTGGQNIQYF
16	TRBV7-3	TRBJ2-2	CASSLTGQGATGELFF
17	TRBV19	TRBJ2-3	CASSIDRAGEGADTQYF
17	TRBV27	TRBJ2-7	CASSLRGVTGAFFEQYF
15	TRBV4-1	TRBJ2-7	CASSRGRRGEGEQYF
13	TRBV4-1	TRBJ2-7	CASSYAGDYEQYF
14	TRBV7-8	TRBJ1-5	CASSLGSGNQPQHF